Sequencing of this TCR beta chain was carried out in a study of T cells after yellow fever vaccination. As for the study in general: SMART-Seq v4 Ultra Low Input prepared the low-cell-number fractions. Findings and caveats of the study: Post-booster reappearance was seen for most primary-vaccination clones (around 96% CD4, 88% CD8).

Germline CDR1 and CDR2: SGHNT and YYREEE (reference sequence). Trimming stripped 4 bases from V and 8 bases from J, with 18 bases between. The CDR3 covers 14 residues. In the case of this clonotype: Its antigen is unknown.

TCRdb reprocessed the 5' RACE reads via MiXCR and lists one record per CDR3 protein. The sample yields about 310,000 distinct CDR3 sequences, around 4% seen once. The TCR sequence derives from a man between 18 and 35 years old who received the YFV17D yellow fever vaccine. This sequence joins TRBV5-4 and TRBJ1-2, with D perhaps TRBD1 (5 bases). This specimen was PBMCs, taken on the day of the yellow fever booster vaccination. For the CDR3, the DNA is TGTGCCAGCAGCCACAATCGCAGGGCCTTCGGCTACACCTTC. It specifies CASSHNRRAFGYTF.